These 15 T cell receptor beta chains were sequenced from one sample in a study of blood T cell repertoires in COVID-19. TCRdb's copy holds only in-frame clones and misses some; the assay was immunoSEQ multiplex PCR. The sample holds 150,000 or so clones, nearly 85% seen once. The sample was peripheral blood. Every receptor here comes from a human donor in a cohort sampled during active COVID-19.

This chain connects TRBV7-2 to TRBJ2-4; D is perhaps TRBD2 (7 bases). This CDR3 spans 15 amino acids. In germline, CDR1 is SGHTA, CDR2 FQGNSA. V was pared by 0 bases and J by 6 bases, with 12 bases between. In DNA form, the CDR3 reads TGTGCCAGCAGCTTAGCGGTTAGGGGGGGAAACATTCAGTACTTC. This codes for CASSLAVRGGNIQYF.

As regards this clone: Distinct nucleotide sequences in the sample also encode this CDR3. The chain has TRBV11-2 and TRBJ1-3; D is undetermined. CDR1 and CDR2 from the germline V gene are SGHAT and FQNNGV. This CDR3 is 13 amino acids long. The germline V and J ends were trimmed by 0 bases and 4 bases, with 4 bases remaining between them. The CDR3 nucleotides read TGTGCCAGCAGCTTAGACAGGGGAAACACCATATATTTT. Its translation: CASSLDRGNTIYF.

The CDR3 here is CASSMDRNSGNTIYF. The CDR3 DNA is TGTGCCAGCAGCATGGACAGGAACTCTGGAAACACCATATATTTT. The chain is built from TRBV13 and TRBJ1-3, with 7 bases that match TRBD1. This CDR3 has 15 residues. Germline CDR1 PRHDT, CDR2 FYEKMQ (reference sequence). V was clipped by 5 bases and J by 0 bases; unmatched bases: 4.

The chain has TRBV5-1 and TRBJ1-4; TRBD1 matches at 7 bases. The CDR3 sequence is 14 residues long. V lost 5 bases and J lost 2; bases outside the gene matches: 3. Germline V lookup: CDR1 SGHRS, CDR2 YFSETQ. CDR3 coding DNA: TGCGCCAGCAGGACAGGGACCACTAATGAAAAACTGTTTTTT. Its protein is CASRTGTTNEKLFF.

The chain recombines TRBV6-2 or TRBV6-3 with TRBJ1-2; possible D gene TRBD1, 5 bases. The CDR3 sequence is 16 residues long. Germline loops: CDR1 MNHEY, CDR2 SVGEGT. With 0 bases removed from V and 5 bases from J, the gap between germline ends came to 16 bases. As DNA, the CDR3 is TGTGCCAGCAGTTACTCGAATCAGGGAATCGGGTATGGCTACACCTTC. This gives the protein CASSYSNQGIGYGYTF.

The chain employs TRBV7-9 and TRBJ1-3; D ambiguous. The CDR3 contains 14 residues. Germline lookup yields CDR1 SEHNR and CDR2 FQNEAQ (reference sequence). Trimming stripped 3 bases from V and 7 bases from J, with 13 bases between. This CDR3 is CASSFASSPNTIYF. The DNA for the CDR3 is TGTGCCAGCAGCTTCGCGTCGTCGCCGAACACCATATATTTT.

The CDR3 protein is CASRGTASGYTF. The CDR3 DNA follows: TGTGCCAGCAGGGGGACAGCTTCTGGCTACACCTTC. The chain employs TRBV7-9 and TRBJ1-2, with 7 bases lining up with TRBD1. From germline, CDR1 is SEHNR and CDR2 FQNEAQ (reference sequence). The CDR3 is 12 amino acids. Germline trimming cut 6 bases from V and 7 bases from J; bases unmatched to any gene: 5.

The rearrangement uses TRBV29-1 and TRBJ2-2; D uncertain. V lost 5 bases to trimming and J lost 2 bases, with 3 bases between them. The CDR3 length is 11 residues. Germline V gene sequence: CDR1 SQVTM, CDR2 ANQGSEA. CDR3 in amino acids: CSVQNTGELFF. CDR3 sequence (DNA): TGCAGCGTTCAAAACACCGGGGAGCTGTTTTTT.

This clone was found many times. This chain uses TRBV18 with TRBJ1-4; weak D call: TRBD1 (6 bases). The V end was cut by 5 bases, the J end by 7 bases, with 14 bases between. The CDR3 extends over 14 amino acids. CDR1 is KGHSH, CDR2 LQKENI, per germline. CDR3 in amino acids: CASSFRGASEKLFF. The CDR3 DNA is TGTGCCAGCTCATTTCGGGGGGCCTCTGAAAAACTGTTTTTT.

The rearrangement joins TRBV11-1 to TRBJ2-2; D might be TRBD2 (6 bases). This CDR3 has 14 amino acids. The V end was cut by 5 bases, the J end by 6 bases, with 13 bases between. CDR1 and CDR2 (germline): SGHAT, FQDESV (reference sequence). As DNA, the CDR3 is TGTGCCAGCAGCCCCCCCTCGGGAGCCGGGGAGCTGTTTTTT. Its protein is CASSPPSGAGELFF. The full variable domain, completed using reference TRBV11-1 and TRBJ2-2, is EAEVAQSPRYKITEKSQAVAFWCDPISGHATLYWYRQILGQGPELLVQFQDESVVDDSQLPKDRFSAERLKGVDSTLKIQPAELGDSAMYLCASSPPSGAGELFFGEGSRLTVL.

This clone appeared a few times. The chain couples TRBV3-1 (or the pseudogene TRBV3-2) to TRBJ1-3, with D unresolved. This CDR3 has 13 amino acids. Germline CDR1 LGHDT, CDR2 YNNKEL (reference sequence). The V end was cut by 4 bases, the J end by 0 bases, with 4 bases between. The DNA for the CDR3 is TGTGCCAGCAGCCGCGACTCTGGAAACACCATATATTTT. Its protein is CASSRDSGNTIYF.

The chain employs TRBV28 and TRBJ2-2; 11 nucleotides line up with TRBD1. Trimming at V came to 3 bases and at J to 5 bases, leaving 8 bases not matched to a gene. The germline gives CDR1 MDHEN, CDR2 SYDVKM. The CDR3 is made up of 17 amino acids. The CDR3 region has the DNA TGTGCCAGCAGTTTGGGGGACAGGGGGTCACGAACCGGGGAGCTGTTTTTT. Its protein is CASSLGDRGSRTGELFF.

This chain uses TRBV28 with TRBJ2-2; 8 bases align to TRBD2. The CDR3 length is 16 residues. The V segment lost 4 bases and the J segment 5 bases; nucleotides outside the gene matches: 9. The germline gives CDR1 MDHEN, CDR2 SYDVKM. The CDR3 here is CASSSHLAGRTGELFF. The CDR3 nucleotides are TGTGCCAGCAGTTCCCATTTAGCGGGAAGGACCGGGGAGCTGTTTTTT.

This clone occurred once. The chain combines TRBV9 with TRBJ1-2; tentative D call: TRBD1 (6 bases). The CDR3 totals 14 residues. Trimming left V 4 bases short and J 1 base short, with 11 bases between. CDR1 and CDR2 (germline): SGDLS, YYNGEE. This chain's CDR3 is CASSTGRGNYGYTF. In DNA, the CDR3 is TGTGCCAGCAGCACCGGCAGGGGTAACTATGGCTACACCTTC.

This clone was counted once. V usage is TRBV15 and J usage is TRBJ2-1, with D tentatively TRBD2 (5 bases). This CDR3 region has 13 residues. Per the germline V gene, CDR1 is LNHNV and CDR2 is YYDKDF (reference sequence). Deletions cut 4 bases from V and 3 bases from J, with 7 bases between. This chain's CDR3 is CATSKDFYNEQFF. The CDR3 DNA is TGTGCCACCAGCAAGGACTTCTACAATGAGCAGTTCTTC.